This T cell receptor beta chain was sequenced in a study of CD8 T cells in ankylosing spondylitis. Study-wide points: Apparently characteristic of ankylosing spondylitis blood was a TCR beta motif (eight highly homologous variants). Some of these motif variants have turned up before, in reports on reactive arthritis synovial fluid and blood. Reported data indicate significant enrichment of disease-linked clones within matched ankylosing spondylitis synovial fluid. Relatively rare in peripheral blood, disease-linked clones were also CD8+.

Construction of TCR beta libraries was performed using quantitative 5'-RACE with molecular barcodes. TCRdb re-called the 5' RACE reads with MiXCR, one entry per CDR3 protein. The sample includes roughly 700,000 distinct CDR3 sequences, 15% to 20% of them seen just once. On this clonotype itself: Antigen: not known.

Sample: blood, either unsorted or a sorted T cell fraction (not recorded which). This TCR was recovered from a male donor with ankylosing spondylitis.

The CDR3 reads CASSRTGTGNYGYTF. The CDR3 DNA reads as TGCGCCAGCAGCCGTACCGGGACAGGGAACTATGGCTACACCTTC. V usage is TRBV5-1 and J usage is TRBJ1-2; TRBD1 agrees at 9 bases. The V and J ends lost 4 bases and 2 bases, in that order; junction bases with no gene match: 6. CDR1 and CDR2 from the germline V gene are SGHRS and YFSETQ. The CDR3 is made up of 15 amino acids.